This T cell receptor beta chain was identified during a study of cytomegalovirus exposure and HLA in healthy donors. Germline V gives CDR1 LGHNA, CDR2 YNFKEQ. V shed 1 base and J shed 8 bases, with 24 bases lying between them. The CDR3 runs to 18 residues. PCR primers comprised 60 Vbeta and 13 Jbeta primers. Using immunoSEQ multiplex PCR, the repertoire was profiled, and TCRdb retains in-frame clones only, with some absent. The table includes 200,000 to 250,000 clones, around three quarters detected once. The study, taken as a whole, reports: Per a prior analysis, the majority of TCR beta V segments were productive roughly 87% or roughly 30% of the time. Per a later analysis, 15,000 to 20,000 TCR beta sequences showed association with HLA alleles at 0.05 false discovery rate. In vitro assays verified that a few CMV-associated chains recognized CMV antigens specifically. Several of the most significant clusters appeared linked to common viral pathogens, based on a later analysis.

A note on this clone: Its antigen is currently unknown.

The source material was PBMCs. The receptor was derived from a man aged 35 to 55 in good health and CMV-seronegative. The J gene is TRBJ1-3, the V gene TRBV4-2; TRBD1 is a possible D gene (6 bases). CDR3 in amino acids: CASSQGQVGLFVGDTIYF. CDR3 coding DNA: TGTGCCAGCAGCCAAGGACAGGTTGGGTTGTTTGTGGGAGACACCATATATTTT.